The 24 T cell receptor beta chains listed next were all sequenced from one sample in a study of blood T cell repertoires in COVID-19. Data came from immunoSEQ multiplex PCR; TCRdb stores just in-frame clones and leaves some out. The sample yields approximately 19,000 clones, 85% to 95% seen once. The specimen sequenced was peripheral blood. These receptors came from a human donor in a cohort sampled during active COVID-19.

The chain recombines TRBV5-5 with TRBJ1-1; possibly TRBD1 for D (5 bases). Germline loops: CDR1 SGHKS, CDR2 YYEKEE (reference sequence). V dropped 4 bases and J dropped 7 bases, with 14 bases sitting between them. The CDR3 has 13 amino acids. The CDR3 nucleotides are TGTGCCAGCAGCCCCGGACACAAAGTTGAAGCTTTCTTT. It codes for CASSPGHKVEAFF.

CDR3 in DNA: TGTGCCAGCAGCGTATCTAGCAGCAATGAGCAGTTCTTC. Residues: CASSVSSSNEQFF. This chain links TRBV9 with TRBJ2-1; TRBD2 is a possible D gene (5 bases). There are 13 residues in the CDR3. Trimming took 1 base from V and 6 from J, leaving 8 bases between them. CDR1 and CDR2 (germline): SGDLS, YYNGEE.

The chain couples TRBV11-2 to TRBJ1-4; D is unclear. V lost 2 bases, J lost 7 bases, and 11 bases lay in between. This CDR3 spans 14 amino acids. The V gene's germline CDR1 is SGHAT and CDR2 FQNNGV. The CDR3 spells CASSLSLNSEKLFF. The CDR3 DNA is TGTGCCAGCAGCTTAAGCCTAAACAGTGAAAAACTGTTTTTT.

This clone was found once. This chain connects TRBV4-3 to TRBJ2-3; 7 bases fit TRBD1. Germline CDR1 reads LGHNA; CDR2 reads YSLEER. This CDR3 comprises 16 residues. V lost 4 bases to trimming and J lost 3 bases; unmatched junction nucleotides: 10. CDR3 sequence: CASSLQGQGMTDTQYF. CDR3 bases: TGCGCCAGCAGCCTACAGGGGCAGGGTATGACAGATACGCAGTATTTT.

The rearrangement joins TRBV7-2 to TRBJ2-1; no reliable D call. V dropped 5 bases and J dropped 4 bases, with 6 bases sitting between them. The germline V gene encodes CDR1 SGHTA and CDR2 FQGNSA. This CDR3 contains 12 residues. The CDR3 coding sequence is TGTGCCAGCAGCCCCATTTACAATGAGCAGTTCTTC. This codes for CASSPIYNEQFF. The complete variable domain, with remaining parts taken from reference TRBV7-2 and TRBJ2-1, reads GAGVSQSPSNKVTEKGKDVELRCDPISGHTALYWYRQSLGQGLEFLIYFQGNSAPDKSGLPSDRFSAERTGGSVSTLTIQRTQQEDSAVYLCASSPIYNEQFFGPGTRLTVL.

The chain employs TRBV15 and TRBJ2-7; D unresolved. Trimming pared 5 bases from V and 2 bases from J, leaving 10 bases between. Germline V gene lookup returns CDR1 LNHNV and CDR2 YYDKDF (reference sequence). There are 13 residues in the CDR3. The CDR3 nucleotides are TGTGCCACCAGCCCCGGCAGGACCTACGAGCAGTACTTC. Its translation is CATSPGRTYEQYF.

The chain uses TRBV7-2 and TRBJ2-3; 12 nucleotides line up with TRBD2. The CDR3 runs 19 residues. With V trimmed by 5 bases and J by 2 bases, 14 bases remained unmatched. Looked up from germline, CDR1 is SGHTA and CDR2 is FQGNSA. CDR3 nucleotides: TGTGCCAGCAGCCGGACTAGCGGGGTTGGGGCCTTGAACACAGATACGCAGTATTTT. The encoded protein is CASSRTSGVGALNTDTQYF.

The chain is built from TRBV4-2 and TRBJ2-6; D remains unclear. V gave up 1 base and J gave up 0 bases, with 4 bases separating them. The CDR3 spans 15 residues. Germline V gene data show CDR1 as LGHNA and CDR2 as YNFKEQ. This CDR3 reads CASSQANSGANVLTF. The DNA for the CDR3 is TGTGCCAGCAGCCAAGCTAACTCTGGGGCCAACGTCCTGACTTTC.

This chain uses TRBV24-1 with TRBJ2-6; TRBD1 matches 7 bases. CDR3 length equals 14 residues. Germline V gene lookup returns CDR1 KGHDR and CDR2 SFDVKD. V lost 9 bases and J lost 2; bases outside the gene matches: 3. The CDR3 bases are TGTGCCACCCCGACAGGGACTGGGGCCAACGTCCTGACTTTC. Protein sequence: CATPTGTGANVLTF.

The chain uses TRBV5-5 and TRBJ2-1, with 8 bases lining up with TRBD2. CDR1 and CDR2 (germline): SGHKS, YYEKEE (reference sequence). With V trimmed by 5 bases and J by 10 bases, 11 bases remained unmatched. The CDR3 spans 14 residues. CDR3 amino acids: CASRSFSGTSEQFF. For the CDR3, the DNA is TGTGCCAGCAGATCTTTTAGCGGGACAAGCGAGCAGTTCTTC.

This chain connects TRBV7-9 to TRBJ2-3, with a tentative D call TRBD1 (5 bases). V was shortened by 5 bases and J by 3 bases, with 15 bases between the two germline ends. The CDR3 loop spans 15 amino acids. CDR1 and CDR2 from the germline V gene are SEHNR and FQNEAQ (reference sequence). The CDR3 reads CASSQTGSGTDTQYF. The CDR3 coding sequence is TGTGCCAGCAGCCAAACAGGCTCCGGAACAGATACGCAGTATTTT.

This chain connects TRBV6-2 or TRBV6-3 to TRBJ1-4; 9 nucleotides align to TRBD1. Germline trimming cut 4 bases from V and 6 bases from J; bases unmatched to any gene: 12. The CDR3 loop spans 17 amino acids. Germline CDR1 and CDR2: MNHEY and SVGEGT. The CDR3 reads CASSWEQGANVDEKLFF. DNA for the CDR3: TGTGCCAGCAGTTGGGAACAGGGGGCTAACGTCGATGAAAAACTGTTTTTT.

V usage is TRBV7-9 and J usage is TRBJ1-4; D remains ambiguous. The V gene lost 3 bases and the J gene lost 5 bases, with 13 bases spanning the gap. Germline assignment: CDR1 SEHNR and CDR2 FQNEAQ (reference sequence). This CDR3 is 15 amino acids long. The CDR3 loop reads CASSFGEMVNEKLFF. CDR3 bases: TGTGCCAGCAGCTTCGGGGAAATGGTAAATGAAAAACTGTTTTTT.

The chain has TRBV4-1 and TRBJ2-1; TRBD1 matches at 9 bases. Germline V gene lookup returns CDR1 MGHRA and CDR2 YSYEKL. V lost 4 bases, J lost 6 bases, and 13 bases stayed unmatched. CDR3 length: 17 amino acids. The CDR3 loop reads CASSPGKAGTGRNEQFF. Here the CDR3 DNA reads TGCGCCAGCAGCCCAGGTAAAGCCGGGACAGGGCGCAATGAGCAGTTCTTC.

The count of this clone is one. CDR3 in amino acids: CASSLQGDMNTEAFF. The CDR3 nucleotides read TGCGCCAGCAGCTTGCAGGGGGACATGAACACTGAAGCTTTCTTT. V is TRBV5-1 and J is TRBJ1-1; TRBD1 agrees at 7 bases. The CDR3 sequence is 15 residues long. Germline V gene data show CDR1 as SGHRS and CDR2 as YFSETQ. Unmatched junction bases numbered 3, after V lost 1 base and J lost 0 bases.

The V call is TRBV13, the J call TRBJ2-3; the D gene is possibly TRBD1 (6 bases). Trimming pared 5 bases from V and 4 bases from J, leaving 10 bases between. The CDR3 has 13 amino acids. Germline values: CDR1 PRHDT, CDR2 FYEKMQ (reference sequence). In DNA form, the CDR3 reads TGTGCCAGCAGCGTCAGGGGCCCAGATACGCAGTATTTT. It yields the protein CASSVRGPDTQYF.

The chain joins TRBV5-1 to TRBJ2-1; 11 bases agree with TRBD2. This CDR3 comprises 14 residues. Trimming took 0 bases from V and 7 from J; bases not matched to a gene: 0. Per the germline V gene, CDR1 is SGHRS and CDR2 is YFSETQ. The DNA of the CDR3 is TGCGCCAGCAGCTTGGGGACTAGCGGGAATGAGCAGTTCTTC. Translated: CASSLGTSGNEQFF.

This clone was seen only once. This chain joins TRBV7-9 and TRBJ2-3, with 9 bases fitting TRBD1. In germline, CDR1 is SEHNR, CDR2 FQNEAQ (reference sequence). The CDR3 covers 15 residues. After removal of 4 bases from V and 1 base from J, the junction contained 3 bases not matched to a gene. The CDR3 spells CASSSRTGGTDTQYF. The CDR3 DNA reads as TGTGCCAGCAGCTCCCGGACAGGGGGCACAGATACGCAGTATTTT.

This rearrangement joins TRBV5-1 to TRBJ2-1, with 12 bases identical to TRBD2. The length of the CDR3 is 17 residues. Germline lookup yields CDR1 SGHRS and CDR2 YFSETQ. Trimming removed 4 bases from V and 4 bases from J; junction bases left unmatched: 9. The CDR3, as DNA: TGCGCCAGCAGCCCCACCTCTAGCGGGGGGGTATACAATGAGCAGTTCTTC. The encoded protein is CASSPTSSGGVYNEQFF.

The chain joins TRBV7-9 to TRBJ2-5; D ambiguous. Per the germline V gene, CDR1 is SEHNR and CDR2 is FQNEAQ (reference sequence). Trimming left V 5 bases short and J 3 bases short, with 10 bases between. The CDR3 sequence is 13 residues long. The CDR3 is CASSPPGEETQYF. Written as DNA, the CDR3 is TGTGCCAGCAGCCCCCCCGGTGAAGAGACCCAGTACTTC.

This chain joins TRBV20-1 and TRBJ2-2, with unresolved D. The CDR3 contains 11 residues. Trimming cost V 1 base and J 7 bases, with 4 bases left between them. Germline CDR1 and CDR2: DFQATT and SNEGSKA (reference sequence). Written as DNA, the CDR3 is TGCAGTGCTAGAGTTTACGGGGAGCTGTTTTTT. Protein product: CSARVYGELFF.

The chain is built from TRBV19 and TRBJ1-1; the D is unclear. Germline values: CDR1 LNHDA, CDR2 SQIVND (reference sequence). CDR3 size: 11 residues. The CDR3: CAARMNTEAFF. For the CDR3, the DNA is TGTGCGGCCAGAATGAACACTGAAGCTTTCTTT.

Worth noting for this clone: Other DNA sequences in this specimen translate into the identical CDR3. The CDR3 DNA reads as TGTGCCAGCAGTGACTCGGGAGGGTACAATGAGCAGTTCTTC. Its translation is CASSDSGGYNEQFF. The chain uses TRBV6-4 and TRBJ2-1; 7 bases agree with TRBD2. CDR1 is MRHNA, CDR2 SNTAGT, per germline. The CDR3 has 14 amino acids. Germline trimming cut 0 bases from V and 4 bases from J; bases unmatched to any gene: 0.

V and J are TRBV6-6 and TRBJ2-3, with D uncertain. From germline, CDR1 is MNHNY and CDR2 SVGAGI (reference sequence). V was shortened by 2 bases and J by 5 bases, with 8 bases between the two germline ends. The CDR3 totals 13 residues. Here the CDR3 reads CASSYVALDTQYF. The CDR3 nucleotides read TGTGCCAGCAGTTACGTAGCCCTAGATACGCAGTATTTT.